The 27 T cell receptor beta chains given below trace back to one sample, sequenced in a study of blood T cell repertoires in COVID-19. Sequenced by immunoSEQ multiplex PCR; TCRdb stores in-frame clones only, minus some. The sample shows 63,000 or so clones, about 88% of them seen only once. Sequencing was carried out using peripheral blood. The receptor set was obtained from a man aged 65 to 79 with active COVID-19.

This chain connects TRBV12-5 to TRBJ2-4; 10 bases fit TRBD1. Trimming removed 5 bases from V and 1 base from J; junction bases left unmatched: 5. This CDR3 contains 16 residues. From germline, CDR1 is LGHNT and CDR2 FRNRAP. CDR3 loop: CASGPGQGVAKNIQYF. The CDR3 coding sequence is TGTGCTAGTGGTCCCGGACAGGGGGTTGCCAAAAACATTCAGTACTTC.

V usage is TRBV7-9 and J usage is TRBJ2-3; a weak D match, TRBD2 (6 bases). The CDR3 is made up of 14 amino acids. CDR1 is SEHNR and CDR2 is FQNEAQ in the germline V gene (reference sequence). The ends were cut back, 4 bases at V and 4 bases at J, with 12 bases in the middle. The CDR3 sequence is CASSWGDSADTQYF. Written as DNA, the CDR3 is TGTGCCAGCAGCTGGGGGGATAGTGCAGATACGCAGTATTTT. The complete variable domain, with remaining parts taken from reference TRBV7-9 and TRBJ2-3, reads DTGVSQNPRHKITKRGQNVTFRCDPISEHNRLYWYRQTLGQGPEFLTYFQNEAQLEKSRLLSDRFSAERPKGSFSTLEIQRTEQGDSAMYLCASSWGDSADTQYFGPGTRLTVL.

This chain joins TRBV5-1 and TRBJ2-5, with 10 bases that match TRBD1. This CDR3 contains 16 residues. Germline assignment: CDR1 SGHRS and CDR2 YFSETQ. The ends lost 3 bases at V and 4 bases at J; junction bases unmatched: 9. DNA for the CDR3: TGCGCCAGCAGCTCCGGCCCGGGACAGGGGTCAGAGACCCAGTACTTC. Its translation is CASSSGPGQGSETQYF.

The chain links TRBV14 to TRBJ2-1; the match to TRBD2 covers 8 bases. V gave up 1 base and J gave up 2 bases; unmatched junction bases: 4. The germline V gene encodes CDR1 SGHDN and CDR2 FVKESK. CDR3 length: 16 amino acids. CDR3 DNA: TGTGCCAGCAGCCAAGTTGGCGGGAGGACCTACAATGAGCAGTTCTTC. Amino acids: CASSQVGGRTYNEQFF.

J is TRBJ2-5 and V is TRBV21-1; TRBD2 was called by the table and not checked on the DNA. TRBV21-1 is shown as a pseudogene. The CDR3 contains 15 residues. The CDR3 loop is CASSNGREGAETQYF. Written as DNA, the CDR3 is TGTGCCAGCAGCAATGGGCGGGAGGGTGCAGAGACCCAGTACTTC.

This clone was picked up one time. This rearrangement joins TRBV2 to TRBJ1-5; TRBD1 is a possible D gene (6 bases). The CDR3 is made up of 14 amino acids. The ends were cut back, 5 bases at V and 7 bases at J, with 15 bases in the middle. The V gene's germline CDR1 is SNHLY and CDR2 FYNNEI. CDR3 region: CASSIRTGFQPQHF. The CDR3 bases are TGTGCCAGCAGTATTAGAACAGGGTTCCAGCCCCAGCATTTT.

V usage is TRBV27 and J usage is TRBJ2-3, with 9 positions matching TRBD2. The J segment lost 6 bases and the V segment lost 5 bases, leaving 12 bases of the junction unmatched. The CDR3 contains 16 residues. Germline CDR1 is MNHEY and CDR2 is SMNVEV (reference sequence). The chain's CDR3 is CASSLSISGSMDTQYF. The CDR3 DNA sequence: TGTGCCAGCAGTCTTTCAATTAGCGGGAGTATGGATACGCAGTATTTT.

The rearrangement links TRBV27 to TRBJ2-2, with D perhaps TRBD1 (6 bases). The V end lost 5 bases, the J end lost 0 bases, and 19 bases lay between the germline ends. Per germline, CDR1 MNHEY and CDR2 SMNVEV (reference sequence). The length of the CDR3 is 18 residues. The CDR3 DNA follows: TGTGCCAGCAGTCCCTCACAGGGATGGTCCTCGAACACCGGGGAGCTGTTTTTT. Residues: CASSPSQGWSSNTGELFF.

The chain recombines TRBV18 with TRBJ2-3; D remains unclear. The CDR3 contains 14 residues. Per the germline V gene, CDR1 is KGHSH and CDR2 is LQKENI. V was trimmed by 1 base and J by 2 bases, leaving 7 bases between them. This chain's CDR3 is CASSPRATTDTQYF. In DNA, the CDR3 is TGTGCCAGCTCACCACGCGCCACCACAGATACGCAGTATTTT. The whole variable domain, remainder taken from reference TRBV18 and TRBJ2-3, is NAGVMQNPRHLVRRRGQEARLRCSPMKGHSHVYWYRQLPEEGLKFMVYLQKENIIDESGMPKERFSAEFPKEGPSILRIQQVVRGDSAAYFCASSPRATTDTQYFGPGTRLTVL.

This clone has just one count. The chain combines TRBV4-1 with TRBJ2-1; TRBD1 is a possible D gene (6 bases). Trimming took 0 bases from V and 7 from J, leaving 19 bases between them. The CDR3 consists of 17 residues. CDR1 and CDR2 (germline): MGHRA, YSYEKL. CDR3 sequence reads: CASSQDPGGHPINEQFF. DNA for the CDR3: TGCGCCAGCAGCCAAGATCCTGGGGGACATCCCATTAATGAGCAGTTCTTC.

The rearrangement uses TRBV11-3 and TRBJ2-1, with TRBD2 identical over 12 bases. J lost 8 bases, V lost 4 bases, and 9 bases had no gene match. Germline V gene lookup returns CDR1 SGHNT and CDR2 YENEEA. The CDR3 loop spans 16 amino acids. The CDR3 nucleotides read TGTGCCAGCAGCTCCAGACTAGCGGGAGCGCTGGATGAGCAGTTCTTC. This gives the protein CASSSRLAGALDEQFF.

V gene TRBV11-3 combines with J gene TRBJ2-7; tentatively, D is TRBD1 (6 bases). This CDR3 spans 14 amino acids. V lost 4 bases to trimming and J lost 0 bases, with 10 bases between them. The germline V gene encodes CDR1 SGHNT and CDR2 YENEEA. The CDR3 DNA sequence: TGTGCCAGCAGCTCCCTACAGGGCTCCTACGAGCAGTACTTC. Translated: CASSSLQGSYEQYF. The whole variable domain, remainder taken from reference TRBV11-3 and TRBJ2-7, is EAGVVQSPRYKIIEKKQPVAFWCNPISGHNTLYWYLQNLGQGPELLIRYENEEAVDDSQLPKDRFSAERLKGVDSTLKIQPAELGDSAVYLCASSSLQGSYEQYFGPGTRLTVT.

This clone has just one count. The chain couples TRBV7-6 to TRBJ2-5; tentative D call: TRBD2 (6 bases). The germline CDR1 and CDR2 sequences are SGHVS and FNYEAQ. The CDR3 consists of 15 residues. V was cut by 0 bases and J by 4 bases, with 12 bases left in between. DNA of the CDR3: TGTGCCAGCAGCTTAGCGGCGGGAATCGGAGAGACCCAGTACTTC. Its translation is CASSLAAGIGETQYF.

The CDR3 protein is CASSGGNYGYTF. The CDR3 nucleotides are TGTGCCAGCAGCGGCGGCAACTATGGCTACACCTTC. The chain couples TRBV14 to TRBJ1-2; unclear D gene. The CDR3 loop spans 12 amino acids. Germline V lookup: CDR1 SGHDN, CDR2 FVKESK. Trimming took 5 bases from V and 2 from J, leaving 6 bases between them.

The chain has TRBV19 and TRBJ2-4, with 8 bases aligning to TRBD2. The junction had 8 bases not matched to a gene; V was cut back by 3 bases and J by 1 base. CDR1 LNHDA and CDR2 SQIVND come from the germline V gene (reference sequence). This CDR3 comprises 17 residues. Written as DNA, the CDR3 is TGTGCCAGTAGTATCTGGGCGGGAGGAGGGGCCAAAAACATTCAGTACTTC. Its protein is CASSIWAGGGAKNIQYF.

J is TRBJ2-3 and V is TRBV5-1; D is unresolved. From germline, CDR1 is SGHRS and CDR2 YFSETQ. The germline V and J ends were trimmed by 0 bases and 4 bases, with 9 bases remaining between them. This CDR3 region has 14 residues. CDR3 loop: CASSLAPGSDTQYF. In DNA, the CDR3 is TGCGCCAGCAGCTTGGCCCCGGGTTCAGATACGCAGTATTTT.

The genes are TRBV5-4 and TRBJ2-1; 8 nucleotides line up with TRBD2. The CDR3 consists of 15 residues. J gave up 5 bases and V 4 bases, and 8 bases lay outside the gene matches. Per the germline V gene, CDR1 is SGHNT and CDR2 is YYREEE (reference sequence). The CDR3 nucleotides read TGTGCCAGCAGCCCGAGCGGGGGCCGCCACAATGAGCAGTTCTTC. Its protein product is CASSPSGGRHNEQFF.

The J gene is TRBJ1-2, the V gene TRBV29-1, with unresolved D. V lost 4 bases and J 7 bases, leaving 16 bases between the germline ends. Germline values: CDR1 SQVTM, CDR2 ANQGSEA. The CDR3 consists of 13 residues. CDR3 region: CSVAVMYSGGYTF. CDR3 DNA: TGCAGCGTTGCTGTGATGTACAGCGGTGGCTACACCTTC.

This clone was counted between two and nine times. V gene TRBV12-5 combines with J gene TRBJ2-2; a weak D match, TRBD2 (6 bases). Per the germline V gene, CDR1 is LGHNT and CDR2 is FRNRAP. The CDR3 contains 16 residues. V shed 3 bases and J shed 6 bases, with 17 bases lying between them. CDR3 protein: CASGFFQGGVPGELFF. The DNA of the CDR3 is TGTGCTAGTGGTTTTTTCCAGGGAGGCGTCCCCGGGGAGCTGTTTTTT.

This chain uses TRBV7-6 with TRBJ2-1; 7 bases match TRBD2. Losses at the gene ends were 2 bases for V and 3 bases for J; bases not matched to a gene: 4. Germline CDR1 is SGHVS and CDR2 is FNYEAQ. This CDR3 contains 15 residues. The CDR3 here is CASSLSGDGYNEQFF. The CDR3 coding sequence is TGTGCCAGCAGCTTAAGCGGGGACGGCTACAATGAGCAGTTCTTC.

This sequence joins TRBV11-3 and TRBJ2-7; 14 positions match TRBD2. Unmatched junction bases numbered 1, after V lost 3 bases and J lost 3 bases. From germline, CDR1 is SGHNT and CDR2 YENEEA. The CDR3 spans 15 residues. CDR3: CASSLGTSGSYEQYF. The CDR3 region has the DNA TGTGCCAGCAGCTTGGGGACTAGCGGGAGCTACGAGCAGTACTTC.

This sequence joins TRBV28 and TRBJ1-5, with no clear D. V gave up 3 bases and J gave up 6 bases, with 12 bases separating them. This CDR3 comprises 14 residues. Germline loops: CDR1 MDHEN, CDR2 SYDVKM. CDR3 nucleotides: TGTGCCAGCAGTTTCTCGGCCGGCGGTCAGCCCCAGCATTTT. It translates to CASSFSAGGQPQHF.

This clone appeared a few times. This rearrangement joins TRBV7-2 to TRBJ2-5; TRBD1 aligns across 10 bases. Germline V gene sequence: CDR1 SGHTA, CDR2 FQGNSA. V lost 1 base and J lost 1; bases outside the gene matches: 6. The length of the CDR3 is 17 residues. The CDR3 loop reads CASSLVPTGGPQETQYF. The CDR3 bases are TGTGCCAGCAGCTTAGTCCCGACAGGGGGCCCCCAAGAGACCCAGTACTTC.

V gene TRBV3-1 (or the pseudogene TRBV3-2) combines with J gene TRBJ2-4; D is uncertain. CDR1 is LGHDT, CDR2 YNNKEL, per germline (reference sequence). V lost 1 base and J lost 8, with 15 bases in between. The CDR3 covers 15 residues. CDR3 loop: CASSQGLGPSHIQYF. The CDR3 DNA reads TGTGCCAGCAGCCAAGGTCTGGGCCCTTCTCACATTCAGTACTTC.

The gene calls are TRBV10-2 and TRBJ2-7; 9 nucleotides align to TRBD2. V trimming: 0 bases; J trimming: 6 bases; junction bases outside the gene matches: 3. Germline V gene data show CDR1 as WSHSY and CDR2 as SAAADI. The CDR3 contains 14 residues. The CDR3: CASSESWREGEQYF. CDR3 bases: TGCGCCAGCAGTGAGTCTTGGCGGGAGGGCGAGCAGTACTTC.

The chain recombines TRBV2 with TRBJ2-1; TRBD1 agrees at 8 bases. V trimming: 8 bases; J trimming: 8 bases; junction bases outside the gene matches: 8. The CDR3 runs to 13 residues. Germline CDR1 SNHLY, CDR2 FYNNEI. The chain's CDR3 is CASLGQGAYEQFF. DNA of the CDR3: TGTGCCAGCTTGGGGCAGGGGGCCTATGAGCAGTTCTTC.

The genes are TRBV2 and TRBJ2-7; maybe TRBD2 (5 bases). Trimming shortened V by 6 bases and J by 7 bases, and 16 bases separated the two germline ends. Per the germline V gene, CDR1 is SNHLY and CDR2 is FYNNEI. The CDR3 contains 13 residues. The CDR3 sequence is CASRGETVGEQYF. DNA for the CDR3: TGTGCCAGCAGGGGAGAGACCGTCGGGGAGCAGTACTTC.